These 27 T cell receptor beta chains were sequenced from one sample in a study of response to subunit inactivated influenza vaccine. TCRdb re-called the RT-PCR reads with MiXCR, one entry per CDR3 protein. The sample carries almost 250,000 distinct CDR3 sequences, 10% to 15% recorded once. The input for sequencing was non-naive T cells sorted from PBMCs, taken 14 days before vaccination. The source of these receptors is a man aged 45-65 years who received an inactivated influenza vaccine.

The table lists this clonotype with a few counts. V gene TRBV9 combines with J gene TRBJ2-1; TRBD2 might be the D (5 bases). The CDR3 loop spans 16 amino acids. CDR1 SGDLS and CDR2 YYNGEE come from the germline V gene. V was cut by 0 bases and J by 1 base, with 11 bases left in between. The CDR3 DNA follows: TGTGCCAGCAGCGTAGCCGGCAGGAGGTCCTACAATGAGCAGTTCTTC. As protein: CASSVAGRRSYNEQFF.

The rearrangement links TRBV28 to TRBJ2-4, with 7 bases matching TRBD1. Germline trimming cut 8 bases from V and 7 bases from J; bases unmatched to any gene: 8. CDR3 length: 13 residues. Germline V gene lookup returns CDR1 MDHEN and CDR2 SYDVKM. CDR3 sequence reads: CASSIRQGNIQYF. The CDR3, as DNA: TGTGCCAGCTCCATCCGACAGGGTAACATTCAGTACTTC. Using reference TRBV28 and TRBJ2-4 for the parts outside the CDR3, the full variable domain is DVKVTQSSRYLVKRTGEKVFLECVQDMDHENMFWYRQDPGLGLRLIYFSYDVKMKEKGDIPEGYSVSREKKERFSLILESASTNQTSMYLCASSIRQGNIQYFGAGTRLSVL.

This clonotype was seen many times. This chain links TRBV5-1 with TRBJ2-7; the D gene is possibly TRBD2 (5 bases). CDR1 SGHRS and CDR2 YFSETQ come from the germline V gene. The CDR3 is 14 amino acids. V was clipped by 2 bases and J by 4 bases, with 13 bases between them. CDR3 loop: CASSFDYPAYEQYF. CDR3 in DNA: TGCGCCAGCAGCTTCGACTATCCCGCGTACGAGCAGTACTTC.

CDR3 bases: TGCAGTGCCCATTCCGGGGACAGCTCTGGAAACACCATATATTTT. Protein: CSAHSGDSSGNTIYF. The rearrangement uses TRBV20-1 and TRBJ1-3, with 7 positions matching TRBD1. V gave up 6 bases and J gave up 0 bases; unmatched junction bases: 8. CDR1 DFQATT and CDR2 SNEGSKA come from the germline V gene (reference sequence). The CDR3 totals 15 residues.

The rearrangement links TRBV4-2 to TRBJ2-1, with TRBD2 identical over 10 bases. V was clipped by 3 bases and J by 0 bases; unmatched bases: 5. Germline assignment: CDR1 LGHNA and CDR2 YNFKEQ. This CDR3 spans 17 amino acids. CDR3 nucleotides: TGTGCCAGCAGCCAGTATTCTAGCGGGAGCTCCTACAATGAGCAGTTCTTC. Translation gives CASSQYSSGSSYNEQFF.

This clonotype has more than one count but fewer than ten. The chain employs TRBV10-3 and TRBJ2-2; D is perhaps TRBD1 (6 bases). This CDR3 has 14 residues. Germline V lookup: CDR1 ENHRY, CDR2 SYGVKD. V lost 6 bases to trimming and J lost 7 bases, with 15 bases between them. The CDR3 coding sequence is TGTGCCATCAGATCCGACAGGTCCGGCGGGGAGCTGTTTTTT. Translation gives CAIRSDRSGGELFF.

The chain employs TRBV18 and TRBJ2-1; 9 bases line up with TRBD2. Trimming took 4 bases from V and 3 from J; bases not matched to a gene: 4. From germline, CDR1 is KGHSH and CDR2 LQKENI. The CDR3 sequence is 15 residues long. The CDR3, as DNA: TGTGCCAGCTCACTCCGGACTAGCGACTACAATGAGCAGTTCTTC. Translation: CASSLRTSDYNEQFF.

This clonotype was seen a handful of times. The gene calls are TRBV9 and TRBJ1-5, with 10 nucleotides matching TRBD1. The CDR3 runs 16 residues. From germline, CDR1 is SGDLS and CDR2 YYNGEE. Germline trimming cut 3 bases from V and 3 bases from J; bases unmatched to any gene: 6. CDR3 sequence: CASSEGTGVFNQPQHF. Here the CDR3 DNA reads TGTGCCAGCAGCGAGGGGACAGGGGTCTTCAATCAGCCCCAGCATTTT.

This clonotype came up a few times. The chain employs TRBV29-1 and TRBJ2-1; a weak D match, TRBD1 (5 bases). V was shortened by 4 bases and J by 10 bases, with 11 bases between the two germline ends. Germline V gene lookup returns CDR1 SQVTM and CDR2 ANQGSEA. There are 11 residues in the CDR3. The CDR3: CSVALGAEQFF. In DNA, the CDR3 is TGCAGCGTTGCCTTAGGGGCGGAGCAGTTCTTC.

This clonotype has a handful of counts. An end of the junction does not agree with germline; a read error may underlie this. The chain recombines TRBV12-3 or TRBV12-4 with TRBJ2-1; D is ambiguous. CDR3 length: 13 residues. Here the CDR3 DNA reads TGTGCCAGCAGGACTGACTCCTTCAATGAGCAGTTCTTC. Residues: CASRTDSFNEQFF.

This clonotype was detected only a few times. The chain joins TRBV6-5 to TRBJ2-2; possibly TRBD2 for D (5 bases). Trimming shortened V by 3 bases and J by 6 bases, and 14 bases separated the two germline ends. The CDR3 is made up of 15 amino acids. The germline V gene has CDR1 MNHEY and CDR2 SVGAGI. CDR3 DNA sequence: TGTGCCAGCAGTTATCAGCAGATGAGGGCCGGGGAGCTGTTTTTT. Amino acid sequence: CASSYQQMRAGELFF.

In its sample, this clonotype was seen many times. The chain couples TRBV25-1 to TRBJ2-7, with TRBD1 identical over 7 bases. V was clipped by 4 bases and J by 0 bases; unmatched bases: 12. Germline V gene data show CDR1 as MGHDK and CDR2 as SYGVNS. The CDR3 is 17 amino acids. In DNA form, the CDR3 reads TGTGCCAGCAGTGCCCATAAAGGGGGCATAGGCTCCTACGAGCAGTACTTC. Its protein is CASSAHKGGIGSYEQYF.

Details on this clonotype: One end of the junction varies from germline; a read error may be responsible. This chain connects TRBV4-1 to TRBJ1-3; D gene ambiguous. Germline values: CDR1 MGHRA, CDR2 YSYEKL. This CDR3 is built from 15 residues. The CDR3 is CTSSQDSNSGNTIYF. The CDR3 DNA sequence: TGCACCAGCAGCCAAGATTCCAACTCTGGAAACACCATATATTTT.

Only a few counts were recorded for this clonotype. J is TRBJ2-7 and V is TRBV28, with 9 positions matching TRBD2. V was clipped by 8 bases and J by 3 bases; unmatched bases: 5. The CDR3 extends over 13 amino acids. CDR1 MDHEN and CDR2 SYDVKM come from the germline V gene. The CDR3, as DNA: TGTGCCAGCGTTAGCGGGAGTCTCTACGAGCAGTACTTC. Its protein is CASVSGSLYEQYF.

The chain couples TRBV4-3 to TRBJ2-7; 8 nucleotides line up with TRBD1. In germline, CDR1 is LGHNA, CDR2 YSLEER. Losses at the gene ends were 0 bases for V and 4 bases for J; bases not matched to a gene: 11. The CDR3 runs to 17 residues. In DNA, the CDR3 is TGCGCCAGCAGCCAAGATTTCGGACAGGGTCGTTTGTACGAGCAGTACTTC. Protein: CASSQDFGQGRLYEQYF.

This clonotype was found a few times. The chain couples TRBV6-2 or TRBV6-3 to TRBJ2-7, with D tentatively TRBD1 (6 bases). The CDR3 totals 16 residues. Per germline, CDR1 MNHEY and CDR2 SVGEGT. V was pared by 6 bases and J by 2 bases, with 20 bases between. CDR3 nucleotides: TGTGCCAGCAGAACCAACCCAGGGGCTCTTACCTACGAGCAGTACTTC. It translates to CASRTNPGALTYEQYF.

This clonotype was seen repeatedly, ten times or more. The chain employs TRBV12-3 or TRBV12-4 and TRBJ1-5; D is unresolved. This CDR3 region has 13 residues. V dropped 3 bases and J dropped 4 bases, with 7 bases sitting between them. The CDR3 nucleotides are TGTGCCAGCAGTTTCGGGCGTAATCAGCCCCAGCATTTT. Its translation is CASSFGRNQPQHF.

The chain has TRBV5-4 and TRBJ2-5; D gene ambiguous. The CDR3 runs to 11 residues. The germline gives CDR1 SGHNT, CDR2 YYREEE (reference sequence). Trimming took 8 bases from V and 3 from J, leaving 8 bases between them. CDR3 coding DNA: TGTGCCAGTGATAGAAAAGAGACCCAGTACTTC. Protein: CASDRKETQYF. The entire variable domain, with the rest obtained from reference TRBV5-4 and TRBJ2-5, is as follows: ETGVTQSPTHLIKTRGQQVTLRCSSQSGHNTVSWYQQALGQGPQFIFQYYREEENGRGNFPPRFSGLQFPNYSSELNVNALELDDSALYLCASDRKETQYFGPGTRLLVL.

This clonotype was counted a few times. This rearrangement joins TRBV3-1 to TRBJ2-3; TRBD1 aligns across 7 bases. J was trimmed by 4 bases and V by 6 bases; bases with no gene match: 10. CDR3 length: 15 amino acids. The V gene's germline CDR1 is LGHDT and CDR2 YNNKEL (reference sequence). The CDR3, as DNA: TGTGCCAGCAGTCCAGGGGGAAGGGACGCAGATACGCAGTATTTT. Its translation: CASSPGGRDADTQYF.

This clonotype has just a few counts. The gene calls are TRBV4-2 and TRBJ2-7; D not resolved. V was cut by 0 bases and J by 12 bases, with 15 bases left in between. The CDR3 totals 13 residues. The germline V gene has CDR1 LGHNA and CDR2 YNFKEQ. This CDR3 reads CASSQDNTPRRYF. CDR3 bases: TGTGCCAGCAGCCAAGATAATACCCCGCGTCGGTACTTC.

This clonotype has ten or more counts. The chain joins TRBV6-4 to TRBJ2-3; TRBD1 matches at 8 bases. The CDR3 length is 14 residues. Trimming at V came to 5 bases and at J to 2 bases, leaving 3 bases not matched to a gene. CDR1 is MRHNA and CDR2 is SNTAGT in the germline V gene. The CDR3 loop reads CASSRTGTTDTQYF. CDR3 nucleotide sequence: TGTGCCAGCAGTAGGACAGGGACCACAGATACGCAGTATTTT.

This clonotype was seen ten or more times. This chain joins TRBV7-3 and TRBJ2-5; tentative D call: TRBD2 (5 bases). Per the germline V gene, CDR1 is SGHTA and CDR2 is FQGTGA. Trimming removed 5 bases at V and 5 bases at J, with 18 bases between. This CDR3 spans 15 amino acids. The CDR3 nucleotides read TGTGCCAGCAGCCCGAACGGACTCTGGAGGGAGACCCAGTACTTC. This translates into CASSPNGLWRETQYF. Filled out from reference TRBV7-3 and TRBJ2-5, the complete variable domain reads GAGVSQTPSNKVTEKGKYVELRCDPISGHTALYWYRQSLGQGPEFLIYFQGTGAADDSGLPNDRFFAVRPEGSVSTLKIQRTERGDSAVYLCASSPNGLWRETQYFGPGTRLLVL.

This clonotype was found a few times. The chain employs TRBV4-2 and TRBJ2-7; 9 positions agree with TRBD1. The ends lost 4 bases at V and 3 bases at J; junction bases unmatched: 10. This CDR3 spans 16 amino acids. Germline CDR1 LGHNA, CDR2 YNFKEQ. CDR3 coding DNA: TGTGCCAGCAGCCCACTAAGGGGACAGGGCCGCTACGAGCAGTACTTC. Its protein is CASSPLRGQGRYEQYF.

In its sample, this clonotype was seen a few times. The chain has TRBV20-1 and TRBJ2-1, with a weak D call TRBD2 (5 bases). Germline CDR1 and CDR2: DFQATT and SNEGSKA (reference sequence). With 3 bases removed from V and 8 bases from J, the gap between germline ends came to 14 bases. The CDR3 length is 13 residues. The CDR3 is CSASGKVVYEQFF. The CDR3 nucleotides read TGCAGTGCTAGCGGGAAGGTCGTATATGAGCAGTTCTTC.

This clonotype turned up a few times. This chain joins TRBV7-2 and TRBJ2-2, with 12 bases fitting TRBD2. V dropped 3 bases and J dropped 7; count of bases not matched to a gene: 6. CDR1 and CDR2 (germline): SGHTA, FQGNSA. This CDR3 comprises 16 residues. The chain's CDR3 is CASSLLAGGSRGELFF. CDR3 sequence (DNA): TGTGCCAGCAGCTTGCTAGCGGGAGGGTCGCGCGGGGAGCTGTTTTTT.

The chain joins TRBV5-1 to TRBJ1-6; D not certain. The germline gives CDR1 SGHRS, CDR2 YFSETQ. The CDR3 is 14 residues long. Trimming took off 7 bases at V and 7 bases at J, with 15 bases between the two ends. The chain's CDR3 is CASGLGNPNSPLHF. CDR3 nucleotide sequence: TGCGCCAGCGGCCTCGGCAATCCGAATTCACCCCTCCACTTT. Together with reference TRBV5-1 and TRBJ1-6, the CDR3 gives the full variable domain: KAGVTQTPRYLIKTRGQQVTLSCSPISGHRSVSWYQQTPGQGLQFLFEYFSETQRNKGNFPGRFSGRQFSNSRSEMNVSTLELGDSALYLCASGLGNPNSPLHFGNGTRLTVT.

This clonotype was counted a few times. The chain combines TRBV6-6 with TRBJ2-1, with D unclear. This CDR3 has 12 residues. CDR1 and CDR2 from the germline V gene are MNHNY and SVGAGI (reference sequence). V was shortened by 5 bases and J by 9 bases, with 11 bases between the two germline ends. The CDR3 DNA reads TGTGCCAGCAGTACCGACGATCCTGAGCAGTTCTTC. This gives the protein CASSTDDPEQFF.